What follows describes a single T cell receptor beta chain. The specificity of this receptor is unknown. Per-base qualities were not stored, and no clone one base away is much larger. Libraries were constructed by the immunoSEQ multiplex PCR assay. The multiplex PCR relied on a mix of 60 forward primers for TCR Vbeta segments and 13 reverse primers for TCR Jbeta segments. The CDR3 region of rearranged TCR beta genes was amplified from genomic DNA with a multiplex PCR assay. The Illumina HiSeq System was used to sequence the amplified TCR beta libraries as 87-base-pair reads. The authors' pipeline ran thus. Across the roughly 670 repertoires, a later analysis counted approximately 83 million unique TCR beta chains, approximately 12 million of which were shared by at least two donors. Raw reads were error-corrected and collapsed into unique sequences with a nearest-neighbor algorithm that merged closely related sequences to remove PCR and sequencing errors. CDR3 sequences were aligned to IMGT reference sequences to assign V, D and J gene segments. Each retained sequence needed at least a six-nucleotide match to both a V gene segment and a J gene segment. Rearrangements were classified as productive when the CDR3 lacked stop codons and remained in frame with V and J, and all other rearrangements were classified as non-productive. Following IMGT convention, CDR3 was defined as the stretch from the second conserved V-encoded cysteine up to the conserved J-encoded phenylalanine. Sequences without an unambiguous match to a single V gene segment were excluded from the earlier analysis of 587 of the donors. An earlier analysis of a few hundred of the donors called V segments functional above 56.7% productive rearrangements and segregating when the between-donor standard deviation exceeded 5%. To diagnose cytomegalovirus status from the catalog of TCR beta chain sequences, a statistical classification framework was built. In a later analysis, TCR nucleotide sequences were compared against IMGT/GENE-DB human TR gene sequences so that V and J genes could be assigned. A later analysis assigned CDR3 sequences and most-parsimonious VDJ recombination scenarios with the TCRdist pipeline. In a later analysis, each TCR beta chain was defined by its CDR3 amino acid sequence together with its V-gene family, and reads lacking a unique V-gene family were excluded. In a later analysis, some 600 highly shared, low-generation-probability nucleotide sequences were removed to address suspected cross-contamination and a sequencing artifact. In a later analysis, a clonal expansion index for each public chain was calculated from normalized within-repertoire ranks of inferred template counts. A later analysis computed generation probabilities with a VDJ recombination model fitted to out-of-frame rearrangements, and checked the results against IGoR. A later analysis scored TCR-TCR, TCR-HLA and TCR-CMV co-occurrence with hypergeometric tests, applying a repertoire-size bias correction to TCR pairs. A later analysis estimated false discovery rates by permuting HLA or CMV assignments 20 times. In a later analysis, co-occurring TCRs were grouped using DBSCAN, and TCRdist sequence similarity was added for clustering within HLA-allele-positive subsets. Repertoires with fewer than 30,000 or more than 120,000 public chains, plus five repertoires with anomalous nucleotide sharing, were excluded from co-occurrence clustering. TCRdb carries this immuneACCESS record with in-frame sequences only. Its versions omit some clonotypes, under half of them owing to an unresolved V gene in the studies checked, with the rest unexplained. V, J and clone size were drawn from that table, and D and trimming were deduced from the DNA. The sample contains some 85,000 clones, 70% to 80% of them found a single time. The ten largest make up roughly 3.6% of the sample.

CDR1 and CDR2 (MNHNS, SASEGT) derive from the germline V gene. Reading from cysteine to phenylalanine, the CDR3 counts 14 amino acids. Only the CDR3 DNA is retained, 42 bases long and in frame from the first base. V and J lose 3 bases and 1 base, and a span of 10 bases separates them. This sample was taken from a study of cytomegalovirus exposure and HLA in healthy donors (dated by TCRdb to 2016 to 2017). In terms of the full investigation: In an earlier analysis of around 540 of the donors, approximately 260 Gb of sequence data and 95 million to 130 million unique TCR beta sequences from about 179 million T cells were reported. An early release covering 500 to 750 HLA-typed donors comprised approximately 290 gigabases of sequencing data and some 79 million unique TCR sequences. The genetic ancestry cluster associated with self-reported Caucasian donors included approximately 85% of the approximately 400 genotyped donors. The study aimed to test whether signatures of past pathogen exposure could be identified by cataloging public T cell receptors. The study used immunosequencing to profile the T cell repertoires of approximately 640 subjects and linked those repertoires to cytomegalovirus serostatus. Besides the first cohort of around 700 subjects, a separate validation cohort made up of 120 different subjects was used. To predict cytomegalovirus infection status, the study combined high-throughput TCR immunosequencing, statistical association of individual TCRs with disease status, and machine learning. In a later analysis, previously published TCR beta repertoires from about 640 donors were re-analyzed and high-resolution HLA genotyping was added so that TCR occurrence patterns could be studied. Rather than using new phenotypic data, the later analysis identified candidate immune exposures from TCR beta sequences and from how often those sequences occurred across donors. In an earlier analysis of 587 of the donors, high-throughput TCR beta sequencing was used to judge whether each TCR beta V gene segment behaved as functional or pseudogenic. Alongside the repertoire data, information on donor age, sex, ethnicity and CMV serostatus was compiled. In a later genetic analysis, genome-wide SNP genotypes for about 65% of the roughly 670 donors were used, and that subset was treated as a discovery cohort. Every discovery cohort repertoire had been produced on one sequencing platform. Class I and class II HLA loci were covered by the typing at four-digit resolution. The number of typed donors differed by locus: about 620-640 for A, B, C, DRB1 and DQB1; approximately 520 for DQA1; roughly 600 for DPA1; and 400 to 480 for DPB1. Several DR-DQ haplotypes were treated as single units for association and clustering because of strong linkage in the cohort. Across under 500 genotyped donors of the cohort, an average of roughly 250,000 unique TCR beta nucleotide sequences per donor were sequenced, and 15% to 20% of those sequences were non-productive. Study-wide findings and limitations: A total of 150 to 200 TCR beta chains were listed by the study as associated with cytomegalovirus. When HLA alleles, especially DR and DQ, strongly co-occurred, attributing TCR associations to individual alleles was difficult. A later genetic analysis associated a missense DCLRE1C variant with V-gene and J-gene trimming of TCR beta chains, and an independent cohort replicated the association. In vitro tests confirmed that a few of the cytomegalovirus-associated TCR beta chains recognize cytomegalovirus antigens. Across donors, most TCR sequences were observed very rarely, whereas some public TCRs were present in many individuals. Only TCR beta chains were sequenced in this cohort, and the absence of alpha or paired-chain data limited detectable features. Immune exposure information for the cohort was limited to CMV serostatus. The presence/absence analyses assumed that sequencing depth was roughly uniform across donors, and that assumption may not be true. A group of highly shared sequence variants was considered likely to be a technical artifact of the sequencing pipeline. Compared with the roughly 710-donor mean, donors in an Asian-associated ancestry cluster had fewer N-insertions in productive TCRs, according to a later genetic analysis. Most CMV-associated TCR beta chains appeared to be HLA-restricted in a later analysis, and the HLA associations seemed to be driven largely by CMV exposure. Some IMGT-functional V segments, including TRBV6-2 and TRBV6-3, could not be told apart with the 87-base-pair reads, so those segments were excluded. Because some donors lacked HLA typing at each locus, the association tests relied only on the typed subset. According to the authors, the approach could potentially be generalized to other disease states and immunological phenotypes. In a later analysis, TCR association rates were found to vary across HLA loci, with the most associated TCRs seen for DRB1 alleles and the fewest for HLA-C alleles. Linkage disequilibrium might explain the correlated functional status among segregating V segments, but an unknown experimental factor could not be ruled out. Because counts were too low, about 18 rarely observed V segments, including chromosome 9 orphons, were left out of the earlier analysis of 500 to 750 of the donors. In a later analysis, several top co-occurrence clusters were reported to appear linked to parvovirus B19, influenza, CMV and Epstein-Barr virus. A later analysis found that HLA-associated TCR beta chains were more clonally expanded and had lower generation probabilities than equally common non-associated chains. Broadly in line with IMGT annotations, most TCR beta V segments showed up in productive rearrangements about 87% or about 30% of the time in an earlier analysis of around 600 of the donors. A later analysis associated about 17,000 TCR beta sequences with specific HLA alleles at a false discovery rate of 0.05. A further reported finding was that TCR beta sequences accurately predicted the HLA-A and HLA-B alleles for most subjects in the first cohort. In both the original and validation cohorts, the classifier was reported to diagnose cytomegalovirus status with high specificity and sensitivity.

The cohort comprised 670 or so healthy bone marrow donors. At the time of sampling, all cohort members were nominally healthy, though unrecorded immune exposures were likely present. The donor tested CMV seronegative and was one of the 352 seronegative cohort members. Every donor gave a peripheral blood sample, and the peripheral blood mononuclear cells from that sample were used for TCR beta sequencing. Genomic DNA extraction from the blood cell samples was performed with the Qiagen DNeasy Blood Extraction Kit. Recombination joined TRBV6-1 with TRBJ2-7; D gene: possibly TRBD2, on 6 matching bases. The sequence derives from a man aged 25-40 years in good health and CMV-seronegative. The material sequenced was PBMCs. The CDR3 reads as follows: CASSDGSLSYEQYF. The DNA sequence is given as TGTGCCAGCAGTGACGGGAGTCTGTCCTACGAGCAGTACTTC.